This T cell receptor (beta chain) was sequenced during a study of T cells in Graves' hyperthyroidism and ophthalmopathy. Exclusion followed for patients with uncontrolled infection, other autoimmune disease, pregnancy or lactation. Details on this clonotype: Antigen unknown.

V lost 1 base and J 2 bases, leaving 11 bases between the germline ends. This CDR3 comprises 15 residues. Germline-derived CDR1 and CDR2 are MGHRA and YSYEKL. Authors of the study amplified TCR beta CDR3 regions from RNA transcripts. HTBI primers drove first-round RT-PCR of the TCR CDR3. TCRdb called the multiplex PCR reads again in MiXCR, with one record for every CDR3 protein. The sample shows just under 750,000 distinct CDR3 sequences, 35% of them seen only once. Study-level findings and limits: Most clonotypes expanded in the thyroid (above 0.001) were also present in blood.

The sequencing sample was made of blood. The rearrangement uses TRBV4-1 and TRBJ2-5; tentatively, D is TRBD1 or TRBD2 (5 bases each). The TCR was taken from a woman in her thirties or forties with Graves' hyperthyroidism. Written as DNA, the CDR3 is TGCGCCAGCAGCCAAGCGGGACGGTTACAAGAGACCCAGTACTTC. Translation: CASSQAGRLQETQYF.